The source of this T cell receptor beta chain is a study of HIV-infected patients and healthy controls. Study-level points and caveats: HIV+ repertoires were severely depleted of MAIT alpha-chain CDR3s, unlike healthy controls.

A few counts support this clonotype. Its antigen remains unknown. The germline gene is not matched at one end of the junction; a read error may be the cause. This CDR3 comprises 12 residues. CDR1 and CDR2 (germline): SNHLY, FYNNEI. Antiretroviral therapy had run roughly three months, about 14 weeks, before follow-up blood collection. Whole blood was used without fractionation, so all unsorted peripheral T cells were included. Approximately 510 ng RNA was reverse transcribed with alpha and beta constant-region primers. Separate chain-specific third strand synthesis with multiplexing indices produced the alpha and beta libraries. Ligation attached cDNA to a 5' RACE adapter that carried a random hexamer and SP2 site. TCRdb redid the calling of the 5' RACE reads with MiXCR, one entry per CDR3 protein. The profile shows more than 4,000 distinct CDR3 sequences, 20% of them singletons.

This clonotype was obtained from an adult with HIV infection. The rearrangement links TRBV2 to TRBJ1-1; D gene unclear. The sample in question was blood, obtained during antiretroviral therapy. The CDR3 reads CASREDRGEAFF. The CDR3 DNA is TGTGCCAGCAGGGAAGACCGAGGTGAAGCTTTCTTT.